The 19 T cell receptor beta chains below were found in one sample sequenced in a study of shared clonotypes between healthy human individuals. Assay used: immunoSEQ multiplex PCR; TCRdb lists only in-frame clones, some missing. The data hold about 2.1 million clones, with roughly 93% observed a single time. CD8 cells classed as naive were CD45RO-negative and positively selected for CCR7, excluding terminally differentiated effector memory CD45RA+ cells. Material for sequencing was naive CD8+ T cells from PBMCs. These receptors all stem from a man aged 18 to 29 in good health. Some clones in this sample may be carry-over from other donors' samples.

This clone was seen only a few times. J is TRBJ1-1 and V is TRBV2; D perhaps matches TRBD1 (6 bases). The V and J ends lost 5 bases and 8 bases respectively, with 9 bases between them. The CDR3 extends over 11 amino acids. CDR1 SNHLY and CDR2 FYNNEI come from the germline V gene. The CDR3 protein is CASSTDREAFF. In nucleotides, the CDR3 is TGTGCCAGCAGTACGGACAGAGAAGCTTTCTTT.

The chain uses TRBV25-1 and TRBJ2-7, with D hard to call. The ends were cut back, 11 bases at V and 1 base at J, with 9 bases in the middle. The CDR3 length is 11 residues. CDR1 and CDR2 from the germline V gene are MGHDK and SYGVNS. The DNA for the CDR3 is TGTGCCTCCGGCACTTCCTACGAGCAGTACTTC. This translates into CASGTSYEQYF.

The V call is TRBV5-6, the J call TRBJ2-1; D is uncertain. The CDR3 totals 14 residues. CDR1 is SGHDT, CDR2 YYEEEE, per germline. Trimming stripped 0 bases from V and 5 bases from J, with 9 bases between. The CDR3, as DNA: TGTGCCAGCAGCTTGGAGTCGGCCAACAATGAGCAGTTCTTC. Encoded protein: CASSLESANNEQFF.

This clone was detected only once. The chain has TRBV9 and TRBJ2-3; TRBD2 might be the D (6 bases). V shed 3 bases and J shed 6 bases, with 17 bases lying between them. CDR1 and CDR2 (germline): SGDLS, YYNGEE. The CDR3 totals 15 residues. CDR3 sequence (DNA): TGTGCCAGCAGCGGAGCAGGGAGGTTTCTTGATACGCAGTATTTT. Protein: CASSGAGRFLDTQYF. Variable domain in full (rest from reference TRBV9 and TRBJ2-3): DSGVTQTPKHLITATGQRVTLRCSPRSGDLSVYWYQQSLDQGLQFLIQYYNGEERAKGNILERFSAQQFPDLHSELNLSSLELGDSALYFCASSGAGRFLDTQYFGPGTRLTVL.

The chain employs TRBV6-5 and TRBJ2-3; D is perhaps TRBD1 (6 bases). The CDR3 is 13 amino acids. The V end lost 0 bases, the J end lost 11 bases, and 12 bases lay between the germline ends. Germline loops: CDR1 MNHEY, CDR2 SVGAGI. CDR3: CASSYSAQGQQYF. The CDR3 DNA is TGTGCCAGCAGTTACTCGGCGCAGGGACAGCAGTATTTT.

The V and J genes are TRBV7-9 and TRBJ2-3, with 8 bases fitting TRBD2. CDR1 and CDR2 (germline): SEHNR, FQNEAQ (reference sequence). This CDR3 comprises 17 residues. V lost 6 bases and J lost 2; bases outside the gene matches: 13. The CDR3 sequence is CASRYKRGRALTDTQYF. The CDR3 DNA follows: TGTGCCAGCAGATATAAGCGGGGGAGGGCCCTCACAGATACGCAGTATTTT.

The CDR3 DNA reads as TGCGCCAGCAGCCAAGAGTTCGTGCGGGCCCCCGAAAACAATCAGCCCCAGCATTTT. Amino acid sequence: CASSQEFVRAPENNQPQHF. The V call is TRBV4-3, the J call TRBJ1-5; D gene unclear. The CDR3 sequence is 19 residues long. Germline-derived CDR1 and CDR2 are LGHNA and YSLEER. The ends were cut back, 0 bases at V and 3 bases at J, with 21 bases in the middle.

This chain links TRBV6-1 with TRBJ2-7, with D maybe TRBD2 (6 bases). The germline V gene has CDR1 MNHNS and CDR2 SASEGT. The CDR3 runs to 14 residues. Between the trimmed V and J ends, which lost 1 base and 5 bases, there was a span of 12 bases. CDR3 loop: CASSEGGVFHEQYF. CDR3 nucleotides: TGTGCCAGCAGTGAAGGGGGGGTTTTCCACGAGCAGTACTTC.

The chain has TRBV9 and TRBJ2-3; D not certain. The CDR3 is made up of 16 amino acids. CDR1 is SGDLS and CDR2 is YYNGEE in the germline V gene. V lost 4 bases, J lost 1 base, and 16 bases lay in between. The CDR3 bases are TGTGCCAGCAGCATCCGGGCCCCCCGGGGCACAGATACGCAGTATTTT. Its translation: CASSIRAPRGTDTQYF.

The rearrangement links TRBV15 to TRBJ2-5; D is uncertain. V lost 1 base and J 4 bases, leaving 7 bases between the germline ends. The CDR3 length is 13 residues. Germline values: CDR1 LNHNV, CDR2 YYDKDF (reference sequence). The chain's CDR3 is CATSRVVPETQYF. Here the CDR3 DNA reads TGTGCCACCAGCAGAGTAGTACCAGAGACCCAGTACTTC.

V and J are TRBV7-9 and TRBJ2-2, with D perhaps matching TRBD2 (6 bases). The CDR3 has 15 residues. The germline gives CDR1 SEHNR, CDR2 FQNEAQ (reference sequence). The V end lost 2 bases, the J end lost 4 bases, and 11 bases lay between the germline ends. The CDR3 loop is CASSLPGVGTGELFF. CDR3 nucleotide sequence: TGTGCCAGCAGCTTACCGGGAGTTGGCACCGGGGAGCTGTTTTTT.

The chain couples TRBV19 to TRBJ2-7, with D perhaps being TRBD1 or TRBD2 (6 bases each). V gave up 6 bases and J gave up 5 bases, with 20 bases separating them. The CDR3 is 15 amino acids. Germline lookup yields CDR1 LNHDA and CDR2 SQIVND (reference sequence). The CDR3 region is CASRGERGAGDEQYF. CDR3 bases: TGTGCCAGTAGAGGCGAAAGGGGGGCAGGGGACGAGCAGTACTTC. Together with reference TRBV19 and TRBJ2-7, the CDR3 gives the full variable domain: DGGITQSPKYLFRKEGQNVTLSCEQNLNHDAMYWYRQDPGQGLRLIYYSQIVNDFQKGDIAEGYSVSREKKESFPLTVTSAQKNPTAFYLCASRGERGAGDEQYFGPGTRLTVT.

This clone was detected only once. This chain uses TRBV7-9 with TRBJ1-1; TRBD1 is a possible D gene (5 bases). V dropped 10 bases and J dropped 3 bases, with 18 bases sitting between them. The germline CDR1 and CDR2 sequences are SEHNR and FQNEAQ (reference sequence). This CDR3 is built from 14 residues. The CDR3 sequence is CATGGVRLDTEAFF. DNA for the CDR3: TGTGCCACCGGGGGAGTGAGGTTGGACACTGAAGCTTTCTTT.

The rearrangement uses TRBV4-1 and TRBJ2-7; TRBD1 aligns across 7 bases. V lost 4 bases, J lost 4 bases, and 10 bases stayed unmatched. Germline V CDR1 and CDR2: MGHRA, YSYEKL. This CDR3 is built from 15 residues. CDR3 DNA: TGCGCCAGCAGCCTCACCCCAGGACAGGCTTACGAGCAGTACTTC. It encodes CASSLTPGQAYEQYF.

V gene TRBV27 combines with J gene TRBJ2-3; 9 nucleotides line up with TRBD1. CDR1 and CDR2 (germline): MNHEY, SMNVEV (reference sequence). After removal of 9 bases from V and 2 bases from J, the junction contained 9 bases not matched to a gene. There are 15 residues in the CDR3. CDR3 DNA: TGTGCCAGTTCCGACAGGGGGACTTCCACAGATACGCAGTATTTT. It codes for CASSDRGTSTDTQYF.

The V gene is TRBV19, the J gene TRBJ2-7, with no clear D. Germline CDR1 LNHDA, CDR2 SQIVND (reference sequence). Trimming removed 6 bases at V and 0 bases at J, with 12 bases between. The CDR3 has 14 residues. The CDR3 region is CASRPVGSSYEQYF. The CDR3 DNA follows: TGTGCCAGTAGACCCGTCGGTAGCTCCTACGAGCAGTACTTC.

V is TRBV6-5 and J is TRBJ1-4; no firm D call. The germline V and J ends were trimmed by 6 bases and 5 bases, with 16 bases remaining between them. Germline V gene data show CDR1 as MNHEY and CDR2 as SVGAGI. CDR3 size: 15 residues. CDR3 amino acids: CASSRWRSPNEKLFF. In nucleotides, the CDR3 is TGTGCCAGCAGCCGGTGGAGATCCCCAAATGAAAAACTGTTTTTT.

The V call is TRBV29-1, the J call TRBJ1-4; the match to TRBD1 covers 10 bases. This CDR3 has 16 amino acids. Germline CDR1 and CDR2: SQVTM and ANQGSEA. After removal of 0 bases from V and 8 bases from J, the junction contained 9 bases not matched to a gene. The CDR3, as DNA: TGCAGCGTTGAAGAGAGTCGGGGACAGGGGCACGAAAAACTGTTTTTT. Its protein is CSVEESRGQGHEKLFF.

This chain links TRBV27 with TRBJ1-4; D gene uncertain. Trimming cost V 2 bases and J 0 bases, with 4 bases left between them. Germline CDR1 MNHEY, CDR2 SMNVEV (reference sequence). The CDR3 runs 14 residues. CDR3 loop: CASSLNPTNEKLFF. Written as DNA, the CDR3 is TGTGCCAGCAGTTTAAATCCAACTAATGAAAAACTGTTTTTT.